Many counts were recorded for the clone carrying this T cell receptor (beta chain). Antigen unknown. The study made its TCR cDNA through 5'RACE template switching. That step introduced a universal primer site along with UMIs. A single record per CDR3 protein comes from TCRdb applying MiXCR to the 5' RACE reads. The sample gives 300,000 or so distinct CDR3 sequences, less than 9.5% of which show up once; approximately 15% is in the top ten. CDR3 length equals 17 residues. J was trimmed by 3 bases and V by 3 bases; bases with no gene match: 6. Germline V lookup: CDR1 SGHTA, CDR2 FQGNSA. The data belong to a study of T cells after yellow fever vaccination. Findings and limits, study-wide: Clonotypes found in both CD4 and CD8 compartments made up a small share.

V gene TRBV7-2 combines with J gene TRBJ2-3; 13 bases align to TRBD2. The TCR sequence derives from a man aged 18 to 30 who received the YFV17D yellow fever vaccine. The material was PBMCs, obtained about 41 days after the first yellow fever vaccination. CDR3 sequence: CASSFLRLAGGTDTQYF. In nucleotides, the CDR3 is TGTGCCAGCAGCTTCCTCCGACTAGCGGGGGGTACAGATACGCAGTATTTT.